These 19 T cell receptor beta chains were all obtained from the same sample, sequenced in a study of CD8+ T cells in alopecia areata. RNA extraction was followed by reverse transcription into cDNA, which acted as the sequencing template. Measured with immunoSEQ multiplex PCR; TCRdb has only the in-frame clones, and not every one. The data contain about 190,000 clones, 60% to 70% of them singletons. The treatment here: oral pan-JAK inhibitor, 5-10 mg twice daily. Sample: CD4+ T cells sorted from blood, taken at week 4, from a patient treated with tofacitinib. All receptors come from a human donor with alopecia areata.

This clone was counted a few times. The CDR3 spells CAWSVESLRTGFTGELFF. DNA for the CDR3: TGTGCCTGGAGTGTCGAATCCCTGAGGACAGGGTTCACCGGGGAGCTGTTTTTT. The chain links TRBV30 to TRBJ2-2; 8 nucleotides agree with TRBD1. J was trimmed by 4 bases and V by 0 bases; bases with no gene match: 13. The germline CDR1 and CDR2 sequences are GTSNPN and SVGIG (reference sequence). This CDR3 is 18 amino acids long.

This clone was seen only a few times. The chain joins TRBV4-3 to TRBJ1-1; D is undetermined. The CDR3 length is 13 residues. Trimming took 0 bases from V and 1 from J, leaving 3 bases between them. CDR1 is LGHNA and CDR2 is YSLEER in the germline V gene. This CDR3 is CASSQDWNTEAFF. The CDR3 nucleotides are TGCGCCAGCAGCCAAGATTGGAACACTGAAGCTTTCTTT.

The chain is built from TRBV27 and TRBJ2-7; 7 bases map to TRBD1. Per the germline V gene, CDR1 is MNHEY and CDR2 is SMNVEV (reference sequence). J gave up 9 bases and V 4 bases, and 9 bases lay outside the gene matches. The CDR3 runs to 13 residues. The DNA for the CDR3 is TGTGCCAGCAGTTCGACGCTACAGGGGAGGCAGTACTTC. Amino acids: CASSSTLQGRQYF.

The V call is TRBV7-8, the J call TRBJ1-3; a possible D gene is TRBD2 (6 bases). The DNA end is more similar to TRBJ2-2, so the J call may be wrong. The CDR3 loop spans 17 amino acids. Germline V CDR1 and CDR2: SGHVS, FQNEAQ. In DNA form, the CDR3 reads TGTGCCAGCAGCCCCCGGGAACCCGGGGGAAACGCCGGGGAGCTGTTTTTT. This gives the protein CASSPREPGGNAGELFF.

The chain uses TRBV29-1 and TRBJ2-7, with TRBD2 matching 7 bases. Trimming at V came to 0 bases and at J to 6 bases, leaving 11 bases not matched to a gene. CDR1 is SQVTM and CDR2 is ANQGSEA in the germline V gene. The CDR3 loop spans 15 amino acids. As DNA, the CDR3 is TGCAGCGTTGAAGATCGTGGGAGGGCCCCGCGCGAGCAGTACTTC. Its translation is CSVEDRGRAPREQYF.

This clone was picked up a small number of times. The chain links TRBV19 to TRBJ2-1; TRBD1 or TRBD2 may be the D gene (8 bases each). The CDR3 has 14 amino acids. The V gene lost 6 bases and the J gene lost 7 bases, with 16 bases spanning the gap. The germline V gene encodes CDR1 LNHDA and CDR2 SQIVND (reference sequence). The CDR3 DNA is TGTGCCAGTAGCTCAGGGGGCGGGAGGAATGAGCAGTTCTTC. Translating gives CASSSGGGRNEQFF.

V gene TRBV5-4 combines with J gene TRBJ2-5; D is ambiguous. The V gene's germline CDR1 is SGHNT and CDR2 YYREEE (reference sequence). The CDR3 extends over 11 amino acids. Between the trimmed V and J ends, which lost 1 base and 3 bases, there was a span of 1 base. CDR3 region: CASSLKETQYF. In nucleotides, the CDR3 is TGTGCCAGCAGCTTGAAAGAGACCCAGTACTTC.

The V and J genes are TRBV29-1 and TRBJ2-5; 9 bases are a match to TRBD1. Germline-derived CDR1 and CDR2 are SQVTM and ANQGSEA. Unmatched junction bases numbered 8, after V lost 4 bases and J lost 5 bases. This CDR3 comprises 14 residues. DNA for the CDR3: TGCAGCGTTGGTCTGGACAGGGGCCCCGAGACCCAGTACTTC. Protein product: CSVGLDRGPETQYF.

This clone has only a few counts. V usage is TRBV6-1 and J usage is TRBJ2-1, with D unresolved. The CDR3 runs 15 residues. V lost 7 bases, J lost 2 bases, and 15 bases lay in between. The V gene's germline CDR1 is MNHNS and CDR2 SASEGT. CDR3 region: CASNLDSNAYNEQFF. The CDR3 nucleotides are TGTGCCAGCAACTTAGACTCAAACGCCTACAATGAGCAGTTCTTC.

This rearrangement joins TRBV28 to TRBJ2-5; unclear D gene. This CDR3 is built from 14 residues. Germline CDR1 reads MDHEN; CDR2 reads SYDVKM. Trimming shortened V by 6 bases and J by 3 bases, and 14 bases separated the two germline ends. The CDR3 reads CASSGSAIKETQYF. Written as DNA, the CDR3 is TGTGCCAGCAGCGGGTCCGCAATTAAAGAGACCCAGTACTTC.

This clone was observed a handful of times. This chain connects TRBV4-1 to TRBJ2-7; D not certain. V was cut by 0 bases and J by 3 bases, with 6 bases left in between. The CDR3 runs to 13 residues. CDR1 is MGHRA and CDR2 is YSYEKL in the germline V gene. The CDR3 DNA follows: TGCGCCAGCAGCCAAGACGAGGTCTACGAGCAGTACTTC. Protein: CASSQDEVYEQYF.

The chain combines TRBV5-6 with TRBJ1-5, with D possibly being TRBD1 (5 bases). The CDR3 is 15 amino acids. V gave up 4 bases and J gave up 5 bases, with 16 bases separating them. Per germline, CDR1 SGHDT and CDR2 YYEEEE. The CDR3 DNA reads TGTGCCAGCAGCCCAGCACGGGACGGCGATCAGCCCCAGCATTTT. Translation gives CASSPARDGDQPQHF.

The chain combines TRBV7-9 with TRBJ1-1; no definite D call. This CDR3 has 13 amino acids. Trimming took 0 bases from V and 6 from J, leaving 8 bases between them. Germline V gene data show CDR1 as SEHNR and CDR2 as FQNEAQ (reference sequence). CDR3 nucleotide sequence: TGTGCCAGCAGCTTAGCGCCAGGCGCTGAAGCTTTCTTT. It codes for CASSLAPGAEAFF.

The CDR3 DNA follows: TGTGCCAGCAGCTCTATAGCGGGAGAGGAAGAGACCCAGTACTTC. Translation: CASSSIAGEEETQYF. This sequence joins TRBV7-2 and TRBJ2-5; 9 nucleotides agree with TRBD2. V dropped 4 bases and J dropped 3; count of bases not matched to a gene: 6. Germline assignment: CDR1 SGHTA and CDR2 FQGNSA. CDR3 length: 15 residues.

Comments on this clone: The sample contains more than one DNA sequence encoding this CDR3. V gene TRBV18 combines with J gene TRBJ2-7, with a tentative D call TRBD2 (5 bases). Germline values: CDR1 KGHSH, CDR2 LQKENI. V was shortened by 2 bases and J by 0 bases, with 8 bases between the two germline ends. This CDR3 has 14 residues. The CDR3 sequence: CASSPGLSSYEQYF. The CDR3 nucleotides are TGTGCCAGCTCACCAGGACTGAGCTCCTACGAGCAGTACTTC.

The chain joins TRBV29-1 to TRBJ1-2; D remains ambiguous. Germline V gives CDR1 SQVTM, CDR2 ANQGSEA. This CDR3 contains 14 residues. Trimming removed 4 bases from V and 1 base from J, with 13 bases in between. The CDR3, as DNA: TGCAGCGTTGTGTTCACAGAGAGTAACTATGGCTACACCTTC. Protein sequence: CSVVFTESNYGYTF.

This clone showed up just a few times. The V gene is TRBV5-1, the J gene TRBJ2-1, with D perhaps TRBD1 (5 bases). V lost 7 bases and J lost 1, with 12 bases in between. The germline CDR1 and CDR2 sequences are SGHRS and YFSETQ. The CDR3 totals 14 residues. The CDR3 is CASGQGFSYNEQFF. The CDR3 DNA follows: TGCGCCAGCGGCCAGGGATTTTCCTACAATGAGCAGTTCTTC.

The table lists this clone with a few counts. The V call is TRBV27, the J call TRBJ2-1; D is uncertain. Germline V gives CDR1 MNHEY, CDR2 SMNVEV (reference sequence). This CDR3 contains 15 residues. V was cut by 5 bases and J by 12 bases, with 23 bases left in between. CDR3 coding DNA: TGTGCCAGCAGTCAGAACCCTAGATTCATTTCTCGGCAGTTCTTC. Its translation: CASSQNPRFISRQFF.

J is TRBJ2-6 and V is TRBV2, with a tentative D call TRBD1 (6 bases). This CDR3 region has 14 residues. CDR1 is SNHLY and CDR2 is FYNNEI in the germline V gene. V was pared by 4 bases and J by 4 bases, with 8 bases between. The CDR3 DNA follows: TGTGCCAGCAGTGGTGGGACAGGGGCCAACGTCCTGACTTTC. This encodes CASSGGTGANVLTF.